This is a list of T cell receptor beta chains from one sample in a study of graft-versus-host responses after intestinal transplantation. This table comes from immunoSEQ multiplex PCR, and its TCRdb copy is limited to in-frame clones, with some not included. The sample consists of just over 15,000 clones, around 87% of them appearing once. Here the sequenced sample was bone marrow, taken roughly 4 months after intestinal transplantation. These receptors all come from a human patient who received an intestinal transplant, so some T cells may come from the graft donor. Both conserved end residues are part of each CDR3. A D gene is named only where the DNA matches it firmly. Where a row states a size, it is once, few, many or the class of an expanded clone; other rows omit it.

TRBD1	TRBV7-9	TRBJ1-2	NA	CASSLAGTGVYGYTF	TGTGCCAGCAGCTTAGCCGGGACAGGGGTCTATGGCTACACCTTC
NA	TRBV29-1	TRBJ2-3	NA	CSVVGATSTDTQYF	TGCAGCGTTGTAGGGGCTACTAGCACAGATACGCAGTATTTT
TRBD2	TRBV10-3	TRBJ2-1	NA	CAISASGRSSYNEQFF	TGTGCCATCAGTGCTAGCGGGAGAAGCTCCTACAATGAGCAGTTCTTC
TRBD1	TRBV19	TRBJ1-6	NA	CASNLRDRGRRNSPLHF	TGTGCCAGTAACCTCCGGGACAGGGGGCGGAGGAATTCACCCCTCCACTTT
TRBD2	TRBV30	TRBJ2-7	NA	CAWWPSGASSYEQYF	TGTGCCTGGTGGCCTAGCGGGGCTAGCTCCTACGAGCAGTACTTC
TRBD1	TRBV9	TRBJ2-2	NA	CASSPGGANTGELFF	TGTGCCAGCAGCCCAGGGGGCGCGAACACCGGGGAGCTGTTTTTT
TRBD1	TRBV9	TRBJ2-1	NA	CASSAQGVAYNEQFF	TGTGCCAGCAGCGCGCAGGGGGTGGCATACAATGAGCAGTTCTTC
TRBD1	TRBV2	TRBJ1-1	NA	CASSEWTGRDTEAFF	TGTGCCAGCAGTGAATGGACAGGGAGGGACACTGAAGCTTTCTTT
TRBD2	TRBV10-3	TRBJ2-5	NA	CAISESGTSGRETQYF	TGTGCCATCAGTGAGTCTGGGACTAGCGGGAGAGAGACCCAGTACTTC
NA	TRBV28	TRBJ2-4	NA	CASSFSDAEAKNIQYF	TGTGCCAGCAGTTTTTCAGATGCGGAAGCCAAAAACATTCAGTACTTC
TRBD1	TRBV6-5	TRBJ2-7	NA	CASSYYGTGDYEQYF	TGTGCCAGCAGTTACTACGGGACAGGGGACTACGAGCAGTACTTC
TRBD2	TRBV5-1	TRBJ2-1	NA	CASSLWTSSPEQFF	TGCGCCAGCAGCTTATGGACTAGCTCACCTGAGCAGTTCTTC
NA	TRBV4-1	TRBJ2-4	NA	CASSQGLGFPGRWNIQYF	TGCGCCAGCAGCCAAGGATTAGGCTTCCCCGGAAGGTGGAACATTCAGTACTTC
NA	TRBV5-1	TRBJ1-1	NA	CASSLAEGNTEAFF	TGCGCCAGCAGCTTGGCCGAGGGGAACACTGAAGCTTTCTTT
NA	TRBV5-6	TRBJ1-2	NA	CASSLAGRPNYGYTF	TGTGCCAGCAGCTTGGCAGGCAGGCCTAACTATGGCTACACCTTC
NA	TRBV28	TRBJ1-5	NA	CASNPGPGLLAQPQHF	TGTGCCAGCAACCCGGGCCCAGGGTTGCTGGCTCAGCCCCAGCATTTT
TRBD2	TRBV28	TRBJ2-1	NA	CASSTLAESYNEQFF	TGTGCCAGCAGTACTCTAGCGGAGTCCTACAATGAGCAGTTCTTC
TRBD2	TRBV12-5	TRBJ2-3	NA	CASGLGLAGDSDTQYF	TGTGCTAGTGGTTTGGGACTAGCGGGAGATTCGGATACGCAGTATTTT
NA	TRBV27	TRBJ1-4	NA	CASSSDHPYNEKLFF	TGTGCCAGCAGTTCGGACCACCCCTATAATGAAAAACTGTTTTTT
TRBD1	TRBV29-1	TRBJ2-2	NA	CSVDRGYTGELFF	TGCAGCGTTGACAGGGGGTACACCGGGGAGCTGTTTTTT
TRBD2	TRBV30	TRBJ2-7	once	CAWSVSLAGPSYEQYF	TGTGCCTGGAGTGTATCCCTAGCGGGACCCTCCTACGAGCAGTACTTC
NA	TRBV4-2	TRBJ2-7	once	CASSHSPPGVPQGEQYF	TGTGCCAGCAGCCATTCCCCCCCAGGCGTCCCCCAGGGCGAGCAGTACTTC
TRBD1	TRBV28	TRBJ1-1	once	CASSLGDRGNTEAFF	TGTGCCAGCAGTTTGGGGGACAGGGGGAATACTGAAGCTTTCTTT
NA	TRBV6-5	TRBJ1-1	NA	CASSYGSTEAFF	TGTGCCAGCAGTTACGGCAGCACTGAAGCTTTCTTT
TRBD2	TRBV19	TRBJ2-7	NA	CASSMQSGGEQYF	TGTGCCAGTAGTATGCAGTCGGGGGGTGAGCAGTACTTC
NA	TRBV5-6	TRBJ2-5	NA	CASSTYRETVETQYF	TGTGCCAGCAGCACTTACAGGGAAACGGTGGAGACCCAGTACTTC
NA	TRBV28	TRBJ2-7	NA	CASSGDARGSWAEQYF	TGTGCCAGCAGTGGTGACGCTCGGGGATCATGGGCCGAGCAGTACTTC
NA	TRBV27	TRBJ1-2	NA	CASSFRPGGDGYTF	TGTGCCAGCAGTTTCCGCCCGGGGGGGGATGGCTACACCTTC
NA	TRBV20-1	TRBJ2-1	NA	CSASGRIEQFF	TGCAGTGCATCCGGACGCATAGAGCAGTTCTTC
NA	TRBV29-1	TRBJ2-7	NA	CSVGLRGLYEQYF	TGCAGCGTTGGGTTACGGGGTCTATACGAGCAGTACTTC
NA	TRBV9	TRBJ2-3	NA	CASSVGGKTADTQYF	TGTGCCAGCAGCGTAGGCGGGAAGACCGCAGATACGCAGTATTTT
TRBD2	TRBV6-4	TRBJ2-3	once	CASSDLAGSKYF	TGTGCCAGCAGTGACTTAGCGGGGAGCAAGTATTTT
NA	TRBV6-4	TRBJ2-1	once	CASSDRDDYNEQFF	TGTGCCAGCAGTGACCGGGATGACTACAATGAGCAGTTCTTC
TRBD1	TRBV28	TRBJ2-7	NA	CASSPTGTGFFVQYF	TGTGCCAGCAGTCCCACCGGGACAGGGTTTTTCGTGCAGTACTTC
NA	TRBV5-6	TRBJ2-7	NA	CASSLSLTRDEQYF	TGTGCCAGCAGCTTGTCCCTTACAAGAGACGAGCAGTACTTC
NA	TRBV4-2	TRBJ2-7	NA	CASSQEGGVTYEQYF	TGTGCCAGCAGCCAAGAGGGCGGGGTAACCTACGAGCAGTACTTC
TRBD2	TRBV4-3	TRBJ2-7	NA	CASSQTSGSSYEQYF	TGCGCCAGCAGCCAGACTAGCGGGAGTTCCTACGAGCAGTACTTC
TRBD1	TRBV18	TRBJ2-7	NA	CASSRDSRAEQYF	TGTGCCAGCTCAAGGGACAGCCGTGCCGAGCAGTACTTC
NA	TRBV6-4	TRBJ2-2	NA	CASSDGNTGELFF	TGTGCCAGCAGTGACGGGAACACCGGGGAGCTGTTTTTT
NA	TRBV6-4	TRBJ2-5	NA	CATQETQYF	TGTGCTACGCAAGAGACCCAGTACTTC
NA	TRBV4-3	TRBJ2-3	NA	CASSLRRVDTQYF	TGCGCCAGCAGCCTCCGGAGGGTCGATACGCAGTATTTT
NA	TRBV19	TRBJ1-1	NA	CASSGNRNTEAFF	TGTGCCAGTAGTGGGAACAGGAACACTGAAGCTTTCTTT
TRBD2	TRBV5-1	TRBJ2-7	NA	CASSAWPLAGGSSYEQYF	TGCGCCAGCAGCGCCTGGCCGTTAGCGGGAGGGAGCTCCTACGAGCAGTACTTC
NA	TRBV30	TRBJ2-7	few	CAWSFGPRDEQYF	TGTGCCTGGAGTTTCGGACCCCGGGACGAGCAGTACTTC
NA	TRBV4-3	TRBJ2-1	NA	CASSQDARGMGNEQFF	TGCGCCAGCAGCCAAGACGCCAGGGGAATGGGCAATGAGCAGTTCTTC
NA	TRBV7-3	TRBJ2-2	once	CASSLTGGRSTGELFF	TGTGCCAGCAGCTTAACCGGGGGCAGATCCACCGGGGAGCTGTTTTTT
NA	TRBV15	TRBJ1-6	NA	CATSRVPAYNSPLHF	TGTGCCACCAGCAGAGTTCCGGCGTATAATTCACCCCTCCACTTT
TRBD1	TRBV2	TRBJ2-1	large	CASSSGTGVYNEQFF	TGTGCCAGCAGTTCCGGGACAGGGGTCTACAATGAGCAGTTCTTC
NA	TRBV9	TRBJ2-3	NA	CASSGDSDTQYF	TGTGCCAGCAGCGGGGATTCAGATACGCAGTATTTT